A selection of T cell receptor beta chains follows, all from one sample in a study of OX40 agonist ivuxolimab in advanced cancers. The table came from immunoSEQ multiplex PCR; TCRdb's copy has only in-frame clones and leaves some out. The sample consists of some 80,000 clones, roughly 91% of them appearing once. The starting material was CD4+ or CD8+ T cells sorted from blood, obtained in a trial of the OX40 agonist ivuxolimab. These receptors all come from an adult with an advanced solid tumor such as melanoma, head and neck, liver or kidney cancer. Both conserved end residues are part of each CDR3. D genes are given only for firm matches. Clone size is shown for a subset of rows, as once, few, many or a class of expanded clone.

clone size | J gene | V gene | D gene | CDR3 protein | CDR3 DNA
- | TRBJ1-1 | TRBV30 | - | CAWSSQLNTEAFF | TGTGCCTGGAGTTCCCAGTTGAACACTGAAGCTTTCTTT
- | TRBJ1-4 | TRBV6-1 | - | CASSEQPNEKLFF | TGTGCCAGCAGTGAACAGCCTAATGAAAAACTGTTTTTT
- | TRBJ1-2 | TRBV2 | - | CASNDYGYTF | TGTGCCAGCAACGATTATGGCTACACCTTC
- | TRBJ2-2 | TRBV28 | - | CASSLTGELFF | TGTGCCAGCAGTTTAACCGGGGAGCTGTTTTTT
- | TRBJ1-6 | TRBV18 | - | CASSPTDPDYNSPLHF | TGTGCCAGCTCACCGACGGACCCGGACTATAATTCACCCCTCCACTTT
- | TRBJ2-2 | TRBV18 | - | CASSPREQGGTGELFF | TGTGCCAGCTCACCACGCGAACAGGGCGGGACCGGGGAGCTGTTTTTT
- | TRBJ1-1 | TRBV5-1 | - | CASSSRASLNTEAFF | TGCGCCAGCAGCTCCCGGGCCAGTCTGAACACTGAAGCTTTCTTT
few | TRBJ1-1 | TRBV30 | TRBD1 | CAWSGQGGTEAFF | TGTGCCTGGAGTGGACAGGGCGGCACTGAAGCTTTCTTT
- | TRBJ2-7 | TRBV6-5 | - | CASSSPSETAYEQYF | TGTGCCAGCAGTTCCCCTAGCGAGACCGCCTACGAGCAGTACTTC
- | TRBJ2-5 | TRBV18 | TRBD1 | CASSRQGVGEETQYF | TGTGCCAGCTCACGACAGGGTGTGGGGGAAGAGACCCAGTACTTC
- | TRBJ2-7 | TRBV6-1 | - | CASSEWYGAGEQYF | TGTGCCAGCAGTGAATGGTACGGGGCGGGGGAGCAGTACTTC
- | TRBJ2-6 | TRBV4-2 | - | CASSQLGSGANVLTF | TGTGCCAGCAGCCAATTAGGGAGTGGGGCCAACGTCCTGACTTTC
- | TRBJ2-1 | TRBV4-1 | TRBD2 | CASSRLLGGRGDEQFF | TGCGCCAGCAGCCGCCTCCTCGGCGGGAGAGGCGATGAGCAGTTCTTC
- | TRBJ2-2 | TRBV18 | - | CASSPRATSTGELFF | TGTGCCAGCTCACCACGGGCCACCAGCACCGGGGAGCTGTTTTTT
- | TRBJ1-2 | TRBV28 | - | CASSSTGGGYGYTF | TGTGCCAGCAGCTCGACGGGGGGAGGTTATGGCTACACCTTC
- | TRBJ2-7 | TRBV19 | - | CASSISQGINEQYF | TGTGCCAGTAGTATCTCGCAGGGTATCAACGAGCAGTACTTC
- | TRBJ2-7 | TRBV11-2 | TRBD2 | CASSPSGARYEQYF | TGTGCCAGCAGCCCTAGCGGGGCCCGCTACGAGCAGTACTTC
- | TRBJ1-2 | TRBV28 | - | CASADGNYGYTF | TGTGCCAGCGCGGACGGGAACTATGGCTACACCTTC
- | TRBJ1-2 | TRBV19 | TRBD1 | CASSMPDRVRYGYTF | TGTGCCAGTAGTATGCCCGACAGGGTCAGATATGGCTACACCTTC
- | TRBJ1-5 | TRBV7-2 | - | CASSGTGNQPQHF | TGTGCCAGCAGCGGCACAGGGAATCAGCCCCAGCATTTT
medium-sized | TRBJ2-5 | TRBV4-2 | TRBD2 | CASSQGTSGRWETQYF | TGTGCCAGCAGCCAAGGGACTAGCGGGAGGTGGGAGACCCAGTACTTC
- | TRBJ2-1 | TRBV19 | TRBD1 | CASSIAMGDRGFHEQFF | TGTGCCAGTAGTATAGCTATGGGGGACAGGGGATTCCATGAGCAGTTCTTC
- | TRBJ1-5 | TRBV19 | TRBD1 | CASSIGQGQGFSNQPQHF | TGTGCCAGTAGTATCGGACAGGGCCAGGGATTTAGCAATCAGCCCCAGCATTTT
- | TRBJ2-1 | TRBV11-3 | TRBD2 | CASSLGGSSYNEQFF | TGTGCCAGCAGCTTAGGCGGGAGCTCCTACAATGAGCAGTTCTTC
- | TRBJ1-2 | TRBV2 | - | CASSEGGRYCTF | TGTGCCAGCAGTGAAGGAGGGAGATATTGTACCTTC
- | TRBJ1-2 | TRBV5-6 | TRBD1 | CASSLARDRGYTF | TGTGCCAGCAGCTTGGCCCGGGACAGGGGGTACACCTTC
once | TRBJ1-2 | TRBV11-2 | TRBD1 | CASSTSDRETTYGYTF | TGTGCCAGCAGCACCTCGGACAGGGAGACGACCTATGGCTACACCTTC
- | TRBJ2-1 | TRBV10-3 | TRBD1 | CAISGGTGKYNEQFF | TGTGCCATCAGTGGTGGGACAGGGAAATACAATGAGCAGTTCTTC
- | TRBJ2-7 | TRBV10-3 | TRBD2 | CAIGLAGGDEQYF | TGTGCCATCGGTTTAGCGGGGGGCGACGAGCAGTACTTC
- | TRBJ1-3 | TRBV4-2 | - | CASSQVGRDSGNTIYF | TGTGCCAGCAGCCAAGTCGGCAGGGACTCTGGAAACACCATATATTTT
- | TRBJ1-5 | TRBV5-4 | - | CASSFRDQPQHF | TGTGCCAGCAGCTTCAGAGATCAGCCCCAGCATTTT
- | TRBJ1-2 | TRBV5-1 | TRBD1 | CASSQGAANYGYTF | TGCGCCAGCAGCCAGGGGGCAGCTAACTATGGCTACACCTTC
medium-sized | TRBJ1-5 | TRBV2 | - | CASSPSTGQQPQHF | TGTGCCAGCAGCCCAAGCACTGGGCAACAGCCCCAGCATTTT
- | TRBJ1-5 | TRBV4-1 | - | CASSQMASGEPQHF | TGCGCCAGCAGCCAGATGGCATCCGGGGAGCCCCAGCATTTT
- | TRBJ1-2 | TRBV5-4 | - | CASSLAGPNYGYTF | TGTGCCAGCAGCTTGGCAGGGCCTAACTATGGCTACACCTTC
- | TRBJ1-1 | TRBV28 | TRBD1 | CASSYYRGNTEAFF | TGTGCCAGCAGTTACTACAGGGGGAACACTGAAGCTTTCTTT
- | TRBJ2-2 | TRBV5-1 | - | CASSLDPDGELFF | TGCGCCAGCAGCTTGGACCCCGACGGGGAGCTGTTTTTT
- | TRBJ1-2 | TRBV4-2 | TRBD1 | CASSQGGQSSGYTF | TGTGCCAGCAGCCAAGGGGGACAGTCGTCGGGCTACACCTTC
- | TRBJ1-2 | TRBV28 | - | CASTNKGEDGYTF | TGTGCCAGCACAAACAAGGGGGAAGATGGCTACACCTTC
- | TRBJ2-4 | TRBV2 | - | CARKIRGSENIQYF | TGTGCCAGAAAAATCCGGGGTTCGGAAAACATTCAGTACTTC
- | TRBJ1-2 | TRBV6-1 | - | CASSERGLGYGYTF | TGTGCCAGCAGTGAACGGGGACTGGGCTATGGCTACACCTTC
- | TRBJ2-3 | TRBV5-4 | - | CASSPAGRSSTDTQYF | TGTGCCAGCAGCCCCGCCGGCAGGTCTAGCACAGATACGCAGTATTTT
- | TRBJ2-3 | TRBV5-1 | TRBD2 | CASSLPSGRDTQYF | TGCGCCAGCAGCTTGCCCAGCGGGAGGGATACGCAGTATTTT